This T cell receptor (beta chain) stems from a study of control samples from healthy donors and cancer patients. Trimming cost V 5 bases and J 5 bases; bases outside gene matches: 8. Germline CDR1 reads SGHNT; CDR2 reads YENEEA. The CDR3 runs 15 residues. The protocol was immunoSEQ multiplex PCR, while the TCRdb copy is restricted to in-frame clones and leaves out a portion. The table records roughly 370,000 clones, 90% of them present only once. The sequenced sample was PBMCs. This sequence originates from a man in his forties with head and neck cancer. This chain links TRBV11-3 with TRBJ2-1, with TRBD1 identical over 8 bases. CDR3 loop: CASSMRQGLDNEQFF. Written as DNA, the CDR3 is TGTGCCAGCAGCATGCGACAGGGGCTCGACAATGAGCAGTTCTTC.